This TCR beta chain was profiled in a study of T cell responses to AZD1222 COVID-19 vaccine. The study's findings and limits: Spike-specific TCRs gained breadth and depth after people received two AZD1222 doses. Regions left unmutated in variants are reportedly the target of nearly half of spike-specific TCRs. At 160-218 and 743-854, vaccine-associated CD4 TCRs were dominant, and they spanned spike. White British ancestry dominated among donors, who included more females, and clonal diversity was possibly underestimated.

This clone has only a few counts. Its target is not known. Here immunoSEQ multiplex PCR was the method, and the copy in TCRdb shows in-frame clones only, minus some. This table holds 20,000 to 30,000 clones, around 90% found once. The CDR3 has 13 amino acids. Deletions cut 3 bases from V and 4 bases from J, with 10 bases between. CDR1 SGHRS and CDR2 YFSETQ come from the germline V gene. This chain connects TRBV5-1 to TRBJ1-2, with a possible D match to TRBD1 (5 bases). The TCR sequence derives from an adult who received the AZD1222 COVID-19 vaccine. This specimen was peripheral blood, taken 28 days after the second AZD1222 dose. The CDR3 reads CASSYQGGYGYTF. The CDR3 DNA reads TGCGCCAGCAGCTATCAGGGTGGCTATGGCTACACCTTC.